The clone carrying this T cell receptor (beta chain) is a singleton in its sample. Its specificity is unknown. TCRdb keeps only in-frame clones here, not all; method: immunoSEQ multiplex PCR. The repertoire consists of around 120,000 clones, with approximately 84% occurring once and the leading ten covering roughly 3.3%. These data come from a study of identifying expanded T cells in peripheral blood. CDR3 length equals 15 residues. Overall study findings and caveats: Approximately two-week clone count variance significantly increased as total template count grew.

Sequenced material: blood. The rearrangement links TRBV21-1 to TRBJ1-1; no check of the table's D call, TRBD1, against the DNA was made. TRBV21-1 is a pseudogene segment. This sequence was found in a person between 18 and 75 years old in good health. In DNA form, the CDR3 reads TGTGCCAGCAGCACGTGGCAACAGATGAACACTGAAGCTTTCTTT. Translation: CASSTWQQMNTEAFF.